One and the same sample provided the 16 T cell receptor beta chains below, sequenced in a study of T-cell memory formation after mild COVID-19. TCRdb processed the 5' RACE reads anew with MiXCR; each CDR3 protein has one entry. The repertoire holds about 90,000 distinct CDR3 sequences, with 10% to 15% as singletons. The sample was PBMCs or a T cell subset sorted from them (not recorded which). Source of these receptors: an adult woman who had mild COVID-19 (a few samples of this study predate the infection). Cell type and time point are not known.

The chain is built from TRBV15 and TRBJ2-7; D unresolved. This CDR3 contains 13 residues. The V gene lost 4 bases and the J gene lost 1 base, with 8 bases spanning the gap. In germline, CDR1 is LNHNV, CDR2 YYDKDF (reference sequence). The CDR3 protein is CATSIDGSYEQYF. Here the CDR3 DNA reads TGTGCCACCAGCATAGACGGATCCTACGAGCAGTACTTC. Full variable domain (remainder filled in from reference TRBV15 and TRBJ2-7): DAMVIQNPRYQVTQFGKPVTLSCSQTLNHNVMYWYQQKSSQAPKLLFHYYDKDFNNEADTPDNFQSRRPNTSFCFLDIRSPGLGDTAMYLCATSIDGSYEQYFGPGTRLTVT.

There are a few counts of this clonotype. V is TRBV9 and J is TRBJ1-2; the D is unclear. There are 13 residues in the CDR3. The germline gives CDR1 SGDLS, CDR2 YYNGEE. V lost 5 bases and J lost 8, with 16 bases in between. The CDR3 loop is CASSSPGRLGYTF. CDR3 in DNA: TGTGCCAGCAGTAGCCCCGGGAGGCTCGGCTACACCTTC.

This clonotype was picked up many times. CDR3 sequence: CSVEEPSGYEQYF. Here the CDR3 DNA reads TGCAGCGTTGAAGAACCTAGCGGCTACGAGCAGTACTTC. The rearrangement uses TRBV29-1 and TRBJ2-7; 7 nucleotides line up with TRBD2. The CDR3 spans 13 residues. V dropped 0 bases and J dropped 3; count of bases not matched to a gene: 2. The germline V gene has CDR1 SQVTM and CDR2 ANQGSEA.

This clonotype came up a few times. CDR3 nucleotides: TGTGCCAGCTCACCACCAGGGAATGAGCAGTTCTTC. It translates to CASSPPGNEQFF. The V and J genes are TRBV18 and TRBJ2-1, with D hard to call. Germline V gives CDR1 KGHSH, CDR2 LQKENI. This CDR3 spans 12 amino acids. With 0 bases removed from V and 7 bases from J, the gap between germline ends came to 4 bases.

This rearrangement joins TRBV20-1 to TRBJ2-1; 11 bases are a match to TRBD2. Germline CDR1 DFQATT, CDR2 SNEGSKA (reference sequence). The CDR3 totals 15 residues. Trimming at V came to 6 bases and at J to 4 bases, leaving 8 bases not matched to a gene. The CDR3 loop is CSALRTSGLYNEQFF. The CDR3 DNA reads TGCAGTGCCCTAAGGACTAGCGGGCTATACAATGAGCAGTTCTTC.

This rearrangement joins TRBV20-1 to TRBJ2-1; the match to TRBD2 covers 9 bases. The CDR3 covers 11 residues. J gave up 15 bases and V 1 base, and 4 bases lay outside the gene matches. The germline V gene encodes CDR1 DFQATT and CDR2 SNEGSKA (reference sequence). The CDR3 sequence is CSARALAGRFF. The CDR3 region has the DNA TGCAGTGCTAGAGCACTAGCGGGTCGGTTCTTC.

This chain links TRBV15 with TRBJ2-5; the match to TRBD2 covers 8 bases. CDR1 is LNHNV and CDR2 is YYDKDF in the germline V gene (reference sequence). CDR3 length: 14 amino acids. The V and J ends lost 1 base and 5 bases, in that order; junction bases with no gene match: 3. The CDR3 coding sequence is TGTGCCACCAGCAGAGGAGCGGGAGAGGAGACCCAGTACTTC. Encoded protein: CATSRGAGEETQYF.

This clonotype came up a few times. This chain links TRBV7-8 with TRBJ2-5; 7 nucleotides agree with TRBD2. This CDR3 is built from 13 residues. Germline CDR1 reads SGHVS; CDR2 reads FQNEAQ. V dropped 5 bases and J dropped 5; count of bases not matched to a gene: 5. Written as DNA, the CDR3 is TGTGCCAGCAGCCCCCGGGAGGCGGAGACCCAGTACTTC. Translating gives CASSPREAETQYF.

A few counts support this clonotype. The rearrangement links TRBV7-2 to TRBJ1-1; a possible D gene is TRBD1 (6 bases). This CDR3 is built from 14 residues. V lost 2 bases, J lost 4 bases, and 11 bases lay in between. CDR1 SGHTA and CDR2 FQGNSA come from the germline V gene. The CDR3 DNA is TGTGCCAGCAGCTTAACAGGGCGGGGCACTGAAGCTTTCTTT. This gives the protein CASSLTGRGTEAFF.

Points on this clonotype: The conserved final phenylalanine or tryptophan is absent from the CDR3, which likely points to a read error. The chain recombines TRBV25-1 with TRBJ2-7, with TRBD1 as a possible D gene (5 bases). This CDR3 has 14 amino acids. V lost 2 bases and J lost 1, with 9 bases in between. The germline V gene encodes CDR1 MGHDK and CDR2 SYGVNS. CDR3 DNA sequence: TGTGCCAGCAGTGAAAGGGGTCGGTCCTACGAGCAGTACTTA. Translated: CASSERGRSYEQYL.

This clonotype was detected only a few times. The chain is built from TRBV5-1 and TRBJ1-1; perhaps TRBD1 as D (5 bases). The V gene's germline CDR1 is SGHRS and CDR2 YFSETQ. The CDR3 contains 14 residues. V was pared by 2 bases and J by 0 bases, with 8 bases between. The CDR3 DNA reads as TGCGCCAGCAGCTTTGACAGCTTGAACACTGAAGCTTTCTTT. Amino acids: CASSFDSLNTEAFF.

This clonotype has a count of ten or more. The chain has TRBV24-1 and TRBJ2-1; 9 bases agree with TRBD1. Germline V gene sequence: CDR1 KGHDR, CDR2 SFDVKD. The CDR3 spans 14 residues. J gave up 7 bases and V 6 bases, and 6 bases lay outside the gene matches. CDR3 bases: TGTGCCACCAGTACAGGGGGCATAGGGAATGAGCAGTTCTTC. Protein sequence: CATSTGGIGNEQFF.

A few counts support this clonotype. This sequence joins TRBV4-3 and TRBJ2-3; 7 bases match TRBD2. After removal of 4 bases from V and 7 bases from J, the junction contained 14 bases not matched to a gene. The CDR3 has 16 amino acids. Germline CDR1 LGHNA, CDR2 YSLEER. The chain's CDR3 is CASSRSRLGEGNTQYF. In nucleotides, the CDR3 is TGCGCCAGCAGCCGCTCCAGGCTGGGGGAGGGGAATACGCAGTATTTT.

There are a few counts of this clonotype. This sequence joins TRBV6-4 and TRBJ2-3; possible D gene TRBD1, 5 bases. The V and J ends lost 0 bases and 3 bases respectively, with 13 bases between them. The CDR3 loop spans 16 amino acids. CDR1 is MRHNA and CDR2 is SNTAGT in the germline V gene. CDR3 in amino acids: CASSDSPGKRTDTQYF. The CDR3 DNA sequence: TGTGCCAGCAGTGACTCGCCAGGGAAGAGGACAGATACGCAGTATTTT.

The chain has TRBV5-6 and TRBJ2-2, with TRBD1 identical over 10 bases. Germline CDR1 is SGHDT and CDR2 is YYEEEE. The CDR3 totals 15 residues. After removal of 2 bases from V and 4 bases from J, the junction contained 2 bases not matched to a gene. The CDR3 sequence is CASSFGTGATGELFF. CDR3 sequence (DNA): TGTGCCAGCAGCTTCGGGACAGGGGCCACCGGGGAGCTGTTTTTT.

V is TRBV25-1 and J is TRBJ2-1; D ambiguous. CDR3 length: 10 residues. Germline V CDR1 and CDR2: MGHDK, SYGVNS. The germline V and J ends were trimmed by 7 bases and 6 bases, with 4 bases remaining between them. The CDR3 nucleotides read TGTGCCAGCATGAGCAATGAGCAGTTCTTC. Translation: CASMSNEQFF. The whole variable domain, filled in from reference TRBV25-1 and TRBJ2-1, reads EADIYQTPRYLVIGTGKKITLECSQTMGHDKMYWYQQDPGMELHLIHYSYGVNSTEKGDLSSESTVSRIRTEHFPLTLESARPSHTSQYLCASMSNEQFFGPGTRLTVL.